The 15 T cell receptor beta chains below all came from one sample that was sequenced in a study of cytomegalovirus exposure and HLA in healthy donors. PCR amplification relied on 60 Vbeta primers (plus 13 Jbeta primers). TCRdb keeps only in-frame clones here, not all; method: immunoSEQ multiplex PCR. The repertoire includes approximately 100,000 clones, 75% of them detected once, and around 2.6% sits in the top ten. The specimen was PBMCs. These receptors were taken from a male donor in good health and CMV-seropositive.

The J gene is TRBJ2-2, the V gene TRBV19, with D possibly TRBD1 on 5 matching bases. The CDR3 covers 15 residues. CDR1 and CDR2 from the germline V gene are LNHDA and SQIVND (reference sequence). V was shortened by 4 bases and J by 12 bases, with 21 bases between the two germline ends. The CDR3 protein is CASSNPAGLGLKLFF. The CDR3 region has the DNA TGTGCCAGTAGTAACCCCGCAGGGCTTGGTTTGAAGCTGTTTTTT.

The chain employs TRBV5-6 and TRBJ1-5; D possibly corresponds to TRBD1 (6 bases). Germline V gene lookup returns CDR1 SGHDT and CDR2 YYEEEE. There are 14 residues in the CDR3. Trimming cost V 3 bases and J 1 base, with 8 bases left between them. CDR3 nucleotide sequence: TGTGCCAGCAGCTCACAGGGCAGCAATCAGCCCCAGCATTTT. Translating it yields CASSSQGSNQPQHF.

The rearrangement joins TRBV11-2 to TRBJ1-3, with unresolved D. This CDR3 is built from 16 residues. The germline V gene encodes CDR1 SGHAT and CDR2 FQNNGV. V lost 4 bases, J lost 0 bases, and 13 bases lay in between. CDR3 loop: CASSYGTVDSGNTIYF. The CDR3 bases are TGTGCCAGCAGCTACGGTACGGTAGACTCTGGAAACACCATATATTTT.

This rearrangement joins TRBV29-1 to TRBJ1-5; 9 nucleotides line up with TRBD1. Looked up from germline, CDR1 is SQVTM and CDR2 is ANQGSEA. This CDR3 spans 16 amino acids. The trim removed 6 bases at V and 0 bases at J, leaving 9 bases unmatched. Here the CDR3 DNA reads TGCAGCGTAAGAACCGGGACAGGGAATAGCAATCAGCCCCAGCATTTT. Protein sequence: CSVRTGTGNSNQPQHF.

Remarks on this clone: At one end the junction does not follow the germline gene, possibly because of a read error. The V call is TRBV7-9, the J call TRBJ2-5, with a possible D match to TRBD1 (5 bases). This CDR3 region has 17 residues. Germline loops: CDR1 SEHNR, CDR2 FQNEAQ (reference sequence). In DNA form, the CDR3 reads TGTTCCAGCAGCTTAGTCTCTGTCGGCAGGGCCATCCAGACCCAGTACTTC. Translating it yields CSSSLVSVGRAIQTQYF. The full variable domain, with the rest looked up from reference TRBV7-9 and TRBJ2-5, is DTGVSQNPRHKITKRGQNVTFRCDPISEHNRLYWYRQTLGQGPEFLTYFQNEAQLEKSRLLSDRFSAERPKGSFSTLEIQRTEQGDSAMYLCSSSLVSVGRAIQTQYFGPGTRLLVL.

This clone was recorded once. The chain couples TRBV4-3 to TRBJ2-4; D ambiguous. The germline V and J ends were trimmed by 4 bases and 4 bases, with 8 bases remaining between them. CDR1 and CDR2 from the germline V gene are LGHNA and YSLEER. This CDR3 is built from 13 residues. CDR3 region: CASSRALKNIQYF. The CDR3 DNA sequence: TGCGCCAGCAGCCGAGCGTTGAAAAACATTCAGTACTTC.

The V gene is TRBV5-4, the J gene TRBJ1-4, with 8 bases that match TRBD1. The germline CDR1 and CDR2 sequences are SGHNT and YYREEE (reference sequence). This CDR3 has 17 amino acids. The trim removed 3 bases at V and 3 bases at J, leaving 10 bases unmatched. CDR3 region: CASSYAGGTSANEKLFF. The CDR3 bases are TGTGCCAGCAGCTACGCAGGGGGCACTTCAGCTAATGAAAAACTGTTTTTT.

In this sample, this clone turned up a few times. The chain uses TRBV11-2 and TRBJ2-7; the D gene is possibly TRBD1 (6 bases). CDR1 and CDR2 (germline): SGHAT, FQNNGV. The CDR3 runs 15 residues. V was clipped by 5 bases and J by 6 bases, with 20 bases between them. The chain's CDR3 is CASSRRDKVQGEQYF. CDR3 in DNA: TGTGCCAGCAGCCGCCGGGACAAAGTACAAGGCGAGCAGTACTTC.

This rearrangement joins TRBV27 to TRBJ1-1; D gene unclear. V was trimmed by 3 bases and J by 4 bases, leaving 15 bases between them. This CDR3 spans 15 amino acids. Germline V CDR1 and CDR2: MNHEY, SMNVEV (reference sequence). The CDR3, as DNA: TGTGCCAGCAGTTTTCGTACGGGAGGCTTCACTGAAGCTTTCTTT. It yields the protein CASSFRTGGFTEAFF.

This clone was counted only a few times. Other DNA sequences in this specimen translate into the identical CDR3. V and J are TRBV5-1 and TRBJ1-1; D unclear. The CDR3 totals 13 residues. CDR1 SGHRS and CDR2 YFSETQ come from the germline V gene. The V and J ends lost 2 bases and 2 bases respectively, with 7 bases between them. CDR3 loop: CASSFRGNTEAFF. The CDR3 region has the DNA TGCGCCAGCAGCTTTCGGGGAAACACTGAAGCTTTCTTT.

This clone was picked up one time. The V and J genes are TRBV28 and TRBJ1-1; D gene unclear. The germline V gene has CDR1 MDHEN and CDR2 SYDVKM. Trimming cost V 4 bases and J 4 bases, with 13 bases left between them. The CDR3 length is 14 residues. The CDR3 is CASSSPGRRTEAFF. In DNA, the CDR3 is TGTGCCAGCAGTTCACCGGGGAGGCGCACTGAAGCTTTCTTT.

V is TRBV29-1 and J is TRBJ2-7; D perhaps matches TRBD2 (6 bases). The CDR3 sequence is 12 residues long. Per the germline V gene, CDR1 is SQVTM and CDR2 is ANQGSEA. Deletions cut 4 bases from V and 3 bases from J, with 10 bases between. The chain's CDR3 is CSVAGDNYEQYF. DNA of the CDR3: TGCAGCGTTGCGGGAGATAACTACGAGCAGTACTTC.

The chain recombines TRBV5-4 with TRBJ1-4; the D is unclear. V was shortened by 0 bases and J by 4 bases, with 7 bases between the two germline ends. Germline loops: CDR1 SGHNT, CDR2 YYREEE (reference sequence). The CDR3 spans 14 residues. The CDR3 region has the DNA TGTGCCAGCAGCTTGGACAGTCTTAATGAAAAACTGTTTTTT. This codes for CASSLDSLNEKLFF. Complete variable domain (other parts from reference TRBV5-4 and TRBJ1-4): ETGVTQSPTHLIKTRGQQVTLRCSSQSGHNTVSWYQQALGQGPQFIFQYYREEENGRGNFPPRFSGLQFPNYSSELNVNALELDDSALYLCASSLDSLNEKLFFGSGTQLSVL.

The gene calls are TRBV2 and TRBJ2-5; 9 bases map to TRBD1. Losses at the gene ends were 6 bases for V and 3 bases for J; bases not matched to a gene: 5. The CDR3 has 14 amino acids. Germline V gene data show CDR1 as SNHLY and CDR2 as FYNNEI. CDR3 DNA sequence: TGTGCCAGCAGATTGACAGGGGGGGAAGAGACCCAGTACTTC. It translates to CASRLTGGEETQYF. The complete variable domain, with remaining parts taken from reference TRBV2 and TRBJ2-5, reads EPEVTQTPSHQVTQMGQEVILRCVPISNHLYFYWYRQILGQKVEFLVSFYNNEISEKSEIFDDQFSVERPDGSNFTLKIRSTKLEDSAMYFCASRLTGGEETQYFGPGTRLLVL.

The chain combines TRBV27 with TRBJ1-2; D is unresolved. Trimming removed 3 bases from V and 4 bases from J, with 9 bases in between. Germline CDR1 is MNHEY and CDR2 is SMNVEV (reference sequence). The CDR3 consists of 13 residues. The CDR3: CASSLGKTYGYTF. The CDR3 nucleotides are TGTGCCAGCAGTTTGGGCAAAACCTATGGCTACACCTTC.